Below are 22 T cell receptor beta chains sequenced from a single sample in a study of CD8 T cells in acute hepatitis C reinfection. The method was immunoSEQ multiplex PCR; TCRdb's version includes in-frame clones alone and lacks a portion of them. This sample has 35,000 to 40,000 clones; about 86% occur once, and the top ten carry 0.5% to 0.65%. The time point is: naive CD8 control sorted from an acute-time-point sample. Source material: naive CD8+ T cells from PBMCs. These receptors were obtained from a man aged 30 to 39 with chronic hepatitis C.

CDR3 region: CASSPQEEVRVYTGELFF. CDR3 sequence (DNA): TGTGCCAGCTCACCACAGGAAGAGGTCAGGGTTTACACCGGGGAGCTGTTTTTT. This rearrangement joins TRBV18 to TRBJ2-2; a weak D match, TRBD1 (5 bases). Trimming pared 1 base from V and 3 bases from J, leaving 18 bases between. CDR1 is KGHSH, CDR2 LQKENI, per germline. The CDR3 covers 18 residues.

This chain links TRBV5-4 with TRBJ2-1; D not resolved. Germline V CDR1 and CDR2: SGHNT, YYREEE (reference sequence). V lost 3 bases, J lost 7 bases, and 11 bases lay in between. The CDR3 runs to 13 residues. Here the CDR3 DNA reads TGTGCCAGCAGCTCCTCCCCCCTTAATGAGCAGTTCTTC. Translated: CASSSSPLNEQFF.

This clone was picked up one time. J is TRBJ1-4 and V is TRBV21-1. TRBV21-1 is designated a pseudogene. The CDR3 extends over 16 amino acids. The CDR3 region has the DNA TGTGCCAGCAGCAAAGGGGCCGGGAGCCCAACCCGAAAACTGTTTTTT. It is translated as CASSKGAGSPTRKLFF.

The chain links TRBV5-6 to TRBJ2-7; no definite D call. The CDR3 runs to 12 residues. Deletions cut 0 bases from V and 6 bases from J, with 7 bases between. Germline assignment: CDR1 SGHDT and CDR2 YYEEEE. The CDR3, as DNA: TGTGCCAGCAGCTTGGGATCCGTCGAGCAGTACTTC. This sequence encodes CASSLGSVEQYF.

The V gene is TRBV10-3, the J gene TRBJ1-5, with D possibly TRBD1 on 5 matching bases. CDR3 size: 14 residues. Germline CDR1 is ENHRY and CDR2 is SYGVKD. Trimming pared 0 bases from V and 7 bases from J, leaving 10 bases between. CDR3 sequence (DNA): TGTGCCATCAGTGAGTCAGGGTCAGGGCAGCCCCAGCATTTT. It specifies CAISESGSGQPQHF.

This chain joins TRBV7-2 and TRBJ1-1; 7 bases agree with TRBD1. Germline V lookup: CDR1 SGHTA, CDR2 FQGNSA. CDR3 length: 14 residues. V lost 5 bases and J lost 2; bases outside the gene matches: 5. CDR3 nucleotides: TGTGCCAGCAGCCCGATAGGGGGCAACACTGAAGCTTTCTTT. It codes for CASSPIGGNTEAFF.

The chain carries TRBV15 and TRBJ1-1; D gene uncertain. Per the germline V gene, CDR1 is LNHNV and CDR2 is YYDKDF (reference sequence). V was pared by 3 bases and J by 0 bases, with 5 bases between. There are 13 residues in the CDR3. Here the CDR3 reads CATSSRMNTEAFF. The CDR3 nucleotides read TGTGCCACCAGCAGCCGAATGAACACTGAAGCTTTCTTT.

In DNA, the CDR3 is TGTGCCAGCAAGGGGACGGGTTACAATGAGCAGTTCTTC. It is translated as CASKGTGYNEQFF. This chain joins TRBV7-9 and TRBJ2-1; either TRBD1 or TRBD2 may supply D (5 bases each). Trimming removed 7 bases from V and 4 bases from J, with 11 bases in between. Germline lookup yields CDR1 SEHNR and CDR2 FQNEAQ (reference sequence). The CDR3 has 13 residues.

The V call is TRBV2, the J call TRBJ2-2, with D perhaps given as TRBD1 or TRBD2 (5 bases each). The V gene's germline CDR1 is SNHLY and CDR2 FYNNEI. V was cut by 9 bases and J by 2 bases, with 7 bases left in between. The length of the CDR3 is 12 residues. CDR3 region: CARRDNTGELFF. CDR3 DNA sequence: TGTGCCAGACGGGACAACACCGGGGAGCTGTTTTTT.

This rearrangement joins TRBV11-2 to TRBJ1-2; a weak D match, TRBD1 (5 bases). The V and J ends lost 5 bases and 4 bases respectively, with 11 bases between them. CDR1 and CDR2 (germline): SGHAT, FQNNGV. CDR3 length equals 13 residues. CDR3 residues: CASSTGTGYGYTF. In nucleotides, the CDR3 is TGTGCCAGCAGCACCGGGACGGGCTATGGCTACACCTTC.

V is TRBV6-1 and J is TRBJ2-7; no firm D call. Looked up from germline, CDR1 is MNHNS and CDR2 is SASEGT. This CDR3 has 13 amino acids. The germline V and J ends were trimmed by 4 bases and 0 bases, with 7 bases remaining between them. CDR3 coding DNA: TGTGCCAGCAGTGCGGGCGGCTCCTACGAGCAGTACTTC. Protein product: CASSAGGSYEQYF.

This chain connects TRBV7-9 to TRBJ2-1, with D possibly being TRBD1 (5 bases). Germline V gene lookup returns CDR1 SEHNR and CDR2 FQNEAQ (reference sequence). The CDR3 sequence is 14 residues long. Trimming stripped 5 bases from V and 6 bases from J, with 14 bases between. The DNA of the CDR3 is TGTGCCAGCAGCCCCACGGAAGGGGCCAATGAGCAGTTCTTC. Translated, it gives CASSPTEGANEQFF.

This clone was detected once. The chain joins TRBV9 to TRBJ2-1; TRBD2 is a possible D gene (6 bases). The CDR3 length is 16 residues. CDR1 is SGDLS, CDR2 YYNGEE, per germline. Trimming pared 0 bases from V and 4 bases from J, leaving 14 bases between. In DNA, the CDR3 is TGTGCCAGCAGCGTAGGGGGCGGAGGGGATTACAATGAGCAGTTCTTC. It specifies CASSVGGGGDYNEQFF. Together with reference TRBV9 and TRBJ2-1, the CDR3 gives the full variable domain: DSGVTQTPKHLITATGQRVTLRCSPRSGDLSVYWYQQSLDQGLQFLIQYYNGEERAKGNILERFSAQQFPDLHSELNLSSLELGDSALYFCASSVGGGGDYNEQFFGPGTRLTVL.

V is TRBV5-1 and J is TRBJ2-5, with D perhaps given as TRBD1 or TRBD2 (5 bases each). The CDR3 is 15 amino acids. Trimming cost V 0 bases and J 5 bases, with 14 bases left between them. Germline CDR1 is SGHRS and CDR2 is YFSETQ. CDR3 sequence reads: CASSLDWDLGETQYF. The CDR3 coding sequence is TGCGCCAGCAGCTTGGATTGGGACCTGGGGGAGACCCAGTACTTC.

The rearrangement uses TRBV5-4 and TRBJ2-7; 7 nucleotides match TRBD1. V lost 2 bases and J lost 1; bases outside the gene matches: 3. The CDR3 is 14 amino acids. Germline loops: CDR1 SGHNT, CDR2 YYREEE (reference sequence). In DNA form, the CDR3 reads TGTGCCAGCAGCTTAGACAGGGTTTCCTACGAGCAGTACTTC. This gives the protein CASSLDRVSYEQYF.

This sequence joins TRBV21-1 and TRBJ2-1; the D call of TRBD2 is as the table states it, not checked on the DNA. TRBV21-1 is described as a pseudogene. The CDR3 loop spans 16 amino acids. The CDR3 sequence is CASSKGGASGYNEQFF. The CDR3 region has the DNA TGTGCCAGCAGCAAAGGGGGGGCTAGCGGTTACAATGAGCAGTTCTTC.

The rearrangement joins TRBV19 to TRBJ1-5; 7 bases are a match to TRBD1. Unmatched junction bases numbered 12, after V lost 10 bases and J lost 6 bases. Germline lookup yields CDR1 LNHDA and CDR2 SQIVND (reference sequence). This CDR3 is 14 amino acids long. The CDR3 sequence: CATLTGSGRQPQHF. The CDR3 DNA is TGTGCCACCCTGACAGGGAGTGGACGTCAGCCCCAGCATTTT.

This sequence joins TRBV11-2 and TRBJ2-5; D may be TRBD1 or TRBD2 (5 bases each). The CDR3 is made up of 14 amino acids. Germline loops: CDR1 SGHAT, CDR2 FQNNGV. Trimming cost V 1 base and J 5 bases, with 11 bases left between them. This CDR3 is CASSLGGGLETQYF. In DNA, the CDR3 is TGTGCCAGCAGCTTAGGTGGGGGTTTGGAGACCCAGTACTTC.

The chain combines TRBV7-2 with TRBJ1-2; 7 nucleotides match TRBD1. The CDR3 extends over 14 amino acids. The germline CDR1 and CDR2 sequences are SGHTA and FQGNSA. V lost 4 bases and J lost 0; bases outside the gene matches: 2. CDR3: CASSSRGSNYGYTF. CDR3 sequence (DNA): TGTGCCAGCAGCTCCAGGGGGTCTAACTATGGCTACACCTTC.

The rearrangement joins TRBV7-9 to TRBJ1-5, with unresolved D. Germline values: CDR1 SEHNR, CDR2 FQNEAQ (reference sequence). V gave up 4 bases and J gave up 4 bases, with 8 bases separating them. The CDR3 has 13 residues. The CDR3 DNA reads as TGTGCCAGCAGCTCCGGTCCAAATCAGCCCCAGCATTTT. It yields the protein CASSSGPNQPQHF.

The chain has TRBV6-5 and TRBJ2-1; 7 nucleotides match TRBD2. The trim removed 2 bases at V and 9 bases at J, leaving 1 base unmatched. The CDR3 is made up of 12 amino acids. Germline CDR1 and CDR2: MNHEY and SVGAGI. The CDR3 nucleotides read TGTGCCAGCAGTTACGTAGCGGGTGAGCAGTTCTTC. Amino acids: CASSYVAGEQFF.

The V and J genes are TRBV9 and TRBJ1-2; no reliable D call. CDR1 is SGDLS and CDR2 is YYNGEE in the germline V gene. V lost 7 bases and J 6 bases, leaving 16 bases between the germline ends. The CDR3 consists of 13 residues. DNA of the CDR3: TGTGCCAGCGGATCGTCTGGGGTGGATGGCTACACCTTC. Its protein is CASGSSGVDGYTF.